These 15 T cell receptor beta chains were all obtained from the same sample, sequenced in a study of cytomegalovirus exposure and HLA in healthy donors. TCRdb's table, derived via immunoSEQ multiplex PCR, lists solely in-frame clones and lacks some. The sample has about 120,000 clones, approximately 91% seen once; the top ten hold 1.5% to 2%. Sequences were obtained from PBMCs. The receptors come from a woman aged 18-29 years in good health and CMV-seronegative.

CDR3 in DNA: TGTGCCAGCAGCCCCTATGGACAGGGGCGCACAGATACGCAGTATTTT. It encodes CASSPYGQGRTDTQYF. The chain couples TRBV7-9 to TRBJ2-3; TRBD1 aligns across 9 bases. Germline CDR1 SEHNR, CDR2 FQNEAQ (reference sequence). This CDR3 comprises 16 residues. The trim removed 5 bases at V and 1 base at J, leaving 7 bases unmatched.

This CDR3 reads CASSPLAGGKNNEQFF. CDR3 coding DNA: TGTGCCAGCAGCCCATTAGCGGGAGGGAAAAACAATGAGCAGTTCTTC. This chain connects TRBV11-2 to TRBJ2-1, with TRBD2 matching over 11 bases. Germline V gene lookup returns CDR1 SGHAT and CDR2 FQNNGV. J was trimmed by 5 bases and V by 5 bases; bases with no gene match: 8. The CDR3 runs to 16 residues.

The chain recombines TRBV28 with TRBJ2-7, with TRBD2 matching 12 bases. Losses at the gene ends were 8 bases for V and 4 bases for J; bases not matched to a gene: 6. Per germline, CDR1 MDHEN and CDR2 SYDVKM. CDR3 length equals 14 residues. CDR3 coding DNA: TGTGCCAGCGCCGGACTAGCGGGACGGTACGAGCAGTACTTC. Its protein product is CASAGLAGRYEQYF.

V gene TRBV6-1 combines with J gene TRBJ1-1; a weak D match, TRBD1 (6 bases). CDR1 is MNHNS and CDR2 is SASEGT in the germline V gene. Trimming took off 2 bases at V and 3 bases at J, with 13 bases between the two ends. The CDR3 runs 15 residues. CDR3 region: CASSEPGGQDTEAFF. The CDR3 nucleotides read TGTGCCAGCAGTGAACCCGGGGGGCAGGACACTGAAGCTTTCTTT.

The chain combines TRBV6-5 with TRBJ2-7; the match to TRBD2 covers 13 bases. The germline CDR1 and CDR2 sequences are MNHEY and SVGAGI. V lost 4 bases and J lost 7; bases outside the gene matches: 7. The CDR3 is made up of 15 amino acids. In DNA, the CDR3 is TGTGCCAGCAGTTCTACTAGCGGGAGGGCCTGGGAGCAGTACTTC. Protein: CASSSTSGRAWEQYF.

This chain connects TRBV7-2 to TRBJ2-3, with 7 positions matching TRBD2. In germline, CDR1 is SGHTA, CDR2 FQGNSA. The CDR3 contains 15 residues. V lost 2 bases, J lost 6 bases, and 8 bases stayed unmatched. Written as DNA, the CDR3 is TGTGCCAGCAGCTTACCTGGACTAGGGCAGGATACGCAGTATTTT. Protein sequence: CASSLPGLGQDTQYF.

The rearrangement joins TRBV5-5 to TRBJ2-1; TRBD2 aligns across 12 bases. CDR3 size: 18 residues. V shed 5 bases and J 4 bases; nucleotides not matched to a gene: 13. Germline V gene lookup returns CDR1 SGHKS and CDR2 YYEKEE (reference sequence). CDR3 residues: CASSLVSSGRAGYNEQFF. The CDR3 region has the DNA TGTGCCAGCAGTCTGGTGTCTAGCGGGAGGGCGGGGTACAATGAGCAGTTCTTC.

The V gene is TRBV5-1, the J gene TRBJ2-7, with TRBD1 matching 8 bases. The CDR3 loop spans 14 amino acids. Germline V CDR1 and CDR2: SGHRS, YFSETQ. J was trimmed by 3 bases and V by 5 bases; bases with no gene match: 7. CDR3 in amino acids: CASSTGQELYEQYF. The CDR3 bases are TGCGCCAGCAGTACGGGACAGGAGCTCTACGAGCAGTACTTC.

This chain connects TRBV30 to TRBJ2-1; 14 nucleotides match TRBD2. CDR1 GTSNPN and CDR2 SVGIG come from the germline V gene (reference sequence). The CDR3 totals 17 residues. Losses at the gene ends were 1 base for V and 2 bases for J; bases not matched to a gene: 4. CDR3 sequence reads: CAWSASTSGRAYNEQFF. The DNA for the CDR3 is TGTGCCTGGAGTGCCTCGACTAGCGGGAGGGCCTACAATGAGCAGTTCTTC.

The chain links TRBV13 to TRBJ1-5, with 8 bases lining up with TRBD1. J gave up 5 bases and V 3 bases, and 3 bases lay outside the gene matches. This CDR3 is 14 amino acids long. Germline CDR1 is PRHDT and CDR2 is FYEKMQ (reference sequence). The CDR3 coding sequence is TGTGCCAGCAGCTTTCGACAGGGGCATCAGCCCCAGCATTTT. Encoded protein: CASSFRQGHQPQHF.

The V call is TRBV5-4, the J call TRBJ1-4; D remains ambiguous. Trimming took 5 bases from V and 0 from J, leaving 14 bases between them. Germline loops: CDR1 SGHNT, CDR2 YYREEE (reference sequence). The CDR3 spans 16 residues. The CDR3 DNA follows: TGTGCCAGCAGGACGAATCCCGGGGCAACTAATGAAAAACTGTTTTTT. This translates into CASRTNPGATNEKLFF.

J is TRBJ2-1 and V is TRBV10-2; TRBD2 aligns across 7 bases. V was pared by 1 base and J by 3 bases, with 3 bases of the junction left unmatched. This CDR3 has 15 amino acids. Germline loops: CDR1 WSHSY, CDR2 SAAADI. CDR3 bases: TGCGCCAGCAGTGAGTTAGGACTAGACTACAATGAGCAGTTCTTC. Encoded protein: CASSELGLDYNEQFF.

The gene calls are TRBV5-1 and TRBJ1-2, with a weak D call TRBD1 (5 bases). V was clipped by 2 bases and J by 1 base, with 15 bases between them. The length of the CDR3 is 16 residues. Germline values: CDR1 SGHRS, CDR2 YFSETQ. The CDR3 DNA follows: TGCGCCAGCAGCTTAGCGCTGGGACTGAATAACTATGGCTACACCTTC. Protein sequence: CASSLALGLNNYGYTF. Full variable domain (outside the CDR3, taken from reference TRBV5-1 and TRBJ1-2): KAGVTQTPRYLIKTRGQQVTLSCSPISGHRSVSWYQQTPGQGLQFLFEYFSETQRNKGNFPGRFSGRQFSNSRSEMNVSTLELGDSALYLCASSLALGLNNYGYTFGSGTRLTVV.

V usage is TRBV30 and J usage is TRBJ1-4; 9 bases map to TRBD1. V lost 0 bases, J lost 8 bases, and 7 bases stayed unmatched. This CDR3 region has 15 residues. Germline V lookup: CDR1 GTSNPN, CDR2 SVGIG (reference sequence). The CDR3 nucleotides read TGTGCCTGGAGTGTACTGGGACAGGGCCAAGAAAAACTGTTTTTT. It encodes CAWSVLGQGQEKLFF. The variable domain in full, completed from reference TRBV30 and TRBJ1-4, reads SQTIHQWPATLVQPVGSPLSLECTVEGTSNPNLYWYRQAAGRGLQLLFYSVGIGQISSEVPQNLSASRPQDRQFILSSKKLLLSDSGFYLCAWSVLGQGQEKLFFGSGTQLSVL.

The chain links TRBV27 to TRBJ2-1; 8 bases agree with TRBD2. In germline, CDR1 is MNHEY, CDR2 SMNVEV (reference sequence). The CDR3 length is 13 residues. The V segment lost 5 bases and the J segment 5 bases; nucleotides outside the gene matches: 2. As DNA, the CDR3 is TGTGCCAGCAGTCATAGCGGGAACAATGAGCAGTTCTTC. Its translation is CASSHSGNNEQFF.